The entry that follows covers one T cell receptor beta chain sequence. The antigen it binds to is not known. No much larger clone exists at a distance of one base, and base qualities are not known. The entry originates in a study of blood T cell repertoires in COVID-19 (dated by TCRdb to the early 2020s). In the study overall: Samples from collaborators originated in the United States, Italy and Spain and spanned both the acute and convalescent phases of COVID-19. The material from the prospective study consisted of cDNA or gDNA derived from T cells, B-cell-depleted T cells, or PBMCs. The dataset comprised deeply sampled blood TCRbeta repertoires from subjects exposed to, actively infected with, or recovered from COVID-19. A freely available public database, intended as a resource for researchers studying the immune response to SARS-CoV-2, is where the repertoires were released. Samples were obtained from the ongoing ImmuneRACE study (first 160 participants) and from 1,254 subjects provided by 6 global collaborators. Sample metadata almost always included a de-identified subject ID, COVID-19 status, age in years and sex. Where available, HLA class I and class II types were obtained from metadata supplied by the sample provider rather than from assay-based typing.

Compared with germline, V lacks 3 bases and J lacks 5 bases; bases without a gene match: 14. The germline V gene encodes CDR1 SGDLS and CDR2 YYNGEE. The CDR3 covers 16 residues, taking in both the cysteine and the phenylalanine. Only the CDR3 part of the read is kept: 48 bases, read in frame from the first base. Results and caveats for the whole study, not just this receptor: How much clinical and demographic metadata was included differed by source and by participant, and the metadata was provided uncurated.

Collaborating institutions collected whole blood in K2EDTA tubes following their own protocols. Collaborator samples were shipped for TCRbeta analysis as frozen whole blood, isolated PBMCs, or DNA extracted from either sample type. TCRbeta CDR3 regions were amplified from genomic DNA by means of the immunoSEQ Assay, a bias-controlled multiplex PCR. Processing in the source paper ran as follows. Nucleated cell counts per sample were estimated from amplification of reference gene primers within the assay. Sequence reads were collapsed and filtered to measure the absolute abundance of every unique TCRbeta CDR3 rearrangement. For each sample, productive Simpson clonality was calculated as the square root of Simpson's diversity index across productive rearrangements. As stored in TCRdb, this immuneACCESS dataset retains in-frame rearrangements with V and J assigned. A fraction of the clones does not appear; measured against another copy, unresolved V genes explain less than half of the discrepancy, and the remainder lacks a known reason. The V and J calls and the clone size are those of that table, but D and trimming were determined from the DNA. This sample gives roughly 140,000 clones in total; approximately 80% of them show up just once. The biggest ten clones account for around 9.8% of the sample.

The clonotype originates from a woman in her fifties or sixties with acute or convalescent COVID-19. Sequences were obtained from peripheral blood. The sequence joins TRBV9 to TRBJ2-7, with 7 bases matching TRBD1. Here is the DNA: TGTGCCAGCAGCGGCCGGGGCTTCGGGACAGTCAACGAGCAGTACTTC. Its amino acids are CASSGRGFGTVNEQYF.